A selection of T cell receptor beta chains follows, all from one sample in a study of blood T cells in healthy people across ages. TCRdb called the 5' RACE reads again in MiXCR, with one record for every CDR3 protein. The sample lists over 600,000 distinct CDR3 sequences; about 56% were seen once. The sequenced material came from blood. All receptors come from a man in his forties in good health. CDR3s include the opening cysteine and the closing phenylalanine or tryptophan. The D gene is left open where the match is weak. The size field is filled for only some rows; it gives once, few, many or a size class.

>TRBV20-1|TRBJ1-5|TRBD1|few|14
CSASRDRGRQPQHF
TGCAGTGCTAGCCGGGACAGGGGGAGGCAGCCCCAGCATTTT
>TRBV20-1|TRBJ2-7|TRBD1|-|14
CSASQSRQGYEQYF
TGCAGTGCTAGTCAGAGCCGACAGGGCTACGAGCAGTACTTC
>TRBV7-2|TRBJ2-7|TRBD2|-|16
CASSLEGTSASYEQYF
TGTGCCAGCAGCTTAGAAGGGACTAGCGCTTCCTACGAGCAGTACTTC
>TRBV4-1|TRBJ1-2|-|few|14
CASSQDVGFYGYTF
TGCGCCAGTAGCCAAGATGTCGGATTCTATGGCTACACCTTC
>TRBV12-3/TRBV12-4|TRBJ2-5|TRBD1|few|15
CASRPGQGASETQYF
TGTGCCAGCAGACCCGGACAGGGGGCTTCAGAGACCCAGTACTTC
>TRBV13|TRBJ2-1|TRBD2|once|17
CASSLGLGLASYNEQFF
TGTGCCAGCAGCTTAGGATTAGGACTAGCCTCCTACAATGAGCAGTTCTTC
>TRBV20-1|TRBJ1-2|-|-|13
CIALSEGDAGYTF
TGCATTGCACTCAGTGAGGGGGACGCTGGCTACACCTTC
>TRBV20-1|TRBJ2-5|TRBD2|many|20
CSAKSLSGTSGSVGQETQYF
TGCAGTGCCAAGAGCCTATCCGGGACTAGCGGGAGTGTAGGTCAAGAGACCCAGTACTTC
>TRBV6-4|TRBJ1-2|TRBD1|many|13
CASSADRGYGYTF
TGTGCCAGCAGTGCGGACAGGGGTTATGGCTACACCTTC
>TRBV20-1|TRBJ2-1|-|-|11
CSATFVGEQFF
TGCAGTGCAACCTTTGTAGGTGAGCAGTTCTTC
>TRBV5-5|TRBJ2-7|TRBD2|-|16
CASILTSGSSRYEQYF
TGTGCCAGCATCCTGACTAGCGGGAGTAGTCGTTACGAGCAGTACTTC
>TRBV10-2|TRBJ2-3|-|-|15
CASSGQVASTDTQYF
TGCGCCAGCAGTGGTCAGGTCGCTAGCACAGATACGCAGTATTTT
>TRBV28|TRBJ2-7|-|-|14
CASSLTAGVDEQYF
TGTGCCAGCAGTTTGACGGCCGGGGTGGACGAGCAGTACTTC
>TRBV12-3/TRBV12-4|TRBJ1-4|-|-|15
CASSLSAGPNEKLFF
TGTGCCAGCAGTTTATCGGCAGGGCCTAATGAAAAACTGTTTTTT
>TRBV7-9|TRBJ2-3|-|-|16
CASSPRAAGRTDTQYF
TGTGCCAGCAGCCCGCGAGCCGCGGGTCGCACAGATACGCAGTATTTT